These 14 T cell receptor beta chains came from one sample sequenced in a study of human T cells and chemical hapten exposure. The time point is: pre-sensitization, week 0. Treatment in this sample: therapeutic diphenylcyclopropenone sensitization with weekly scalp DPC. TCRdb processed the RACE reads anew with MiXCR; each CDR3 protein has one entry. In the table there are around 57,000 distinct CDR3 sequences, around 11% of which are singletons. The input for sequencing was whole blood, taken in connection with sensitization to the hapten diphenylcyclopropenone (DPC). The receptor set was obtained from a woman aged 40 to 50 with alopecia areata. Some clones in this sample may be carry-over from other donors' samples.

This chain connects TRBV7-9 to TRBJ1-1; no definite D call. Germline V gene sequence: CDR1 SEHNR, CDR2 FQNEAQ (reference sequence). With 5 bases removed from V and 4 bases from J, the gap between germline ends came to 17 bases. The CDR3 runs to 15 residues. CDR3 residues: CASSLDFDRGTEAFF. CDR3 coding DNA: TGTGCCAGCAGCCTGGATTTCGATCGAGGCACTGAAGCTTTCTTT.

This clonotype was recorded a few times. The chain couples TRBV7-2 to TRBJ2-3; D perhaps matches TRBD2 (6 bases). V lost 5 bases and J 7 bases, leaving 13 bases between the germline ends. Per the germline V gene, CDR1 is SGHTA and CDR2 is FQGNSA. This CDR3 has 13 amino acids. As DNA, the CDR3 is TGTGCCAGCAGCAAGACTAGGGAGAATACGCAGTATTTT. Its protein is CASSKTRENTQYF.

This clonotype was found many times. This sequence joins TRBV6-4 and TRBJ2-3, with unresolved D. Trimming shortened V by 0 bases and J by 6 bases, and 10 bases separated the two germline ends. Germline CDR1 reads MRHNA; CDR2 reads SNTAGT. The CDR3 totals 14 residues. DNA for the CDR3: TGTGCCAGCAGTGACTCCGGCCGCAGGGATACGCAGTATTTT. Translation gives CASSDSGRRDTQYF.

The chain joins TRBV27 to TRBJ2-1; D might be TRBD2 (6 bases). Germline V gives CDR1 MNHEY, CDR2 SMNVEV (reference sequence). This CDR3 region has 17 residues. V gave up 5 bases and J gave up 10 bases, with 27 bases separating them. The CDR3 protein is CASSHQLGLAGWGEQFF. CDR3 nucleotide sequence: TGTGCCAGCAGTCACCAACTGGGACTGGCCGGATGGGGGGAGCAGTTCTTC.

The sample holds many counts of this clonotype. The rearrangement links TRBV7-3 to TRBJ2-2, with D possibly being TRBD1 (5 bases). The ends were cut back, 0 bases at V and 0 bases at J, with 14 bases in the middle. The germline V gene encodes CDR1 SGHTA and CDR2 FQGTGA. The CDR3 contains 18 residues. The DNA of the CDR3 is TGTGCCAGCAGCTTAACAGCTTGGACGGACACGAACACCGGGGAGCTGTTTTTT. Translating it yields CASSLTAWTDTNTGELFF.

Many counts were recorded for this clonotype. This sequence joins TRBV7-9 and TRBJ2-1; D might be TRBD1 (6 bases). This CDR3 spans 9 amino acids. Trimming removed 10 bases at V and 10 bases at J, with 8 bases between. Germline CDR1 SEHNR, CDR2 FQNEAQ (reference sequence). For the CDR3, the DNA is TGTGCCAAGGGGGACGAGCAGTTCTTC. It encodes CAKGDEQFF.

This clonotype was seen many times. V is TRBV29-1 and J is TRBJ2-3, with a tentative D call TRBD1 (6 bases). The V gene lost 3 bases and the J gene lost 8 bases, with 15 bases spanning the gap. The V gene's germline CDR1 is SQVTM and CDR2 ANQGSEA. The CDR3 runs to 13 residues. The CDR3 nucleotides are TGCAGCGTTGATATCACAGGGTTGAGTACGCAGTATTTT. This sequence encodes CSVDITGLSTQYF.

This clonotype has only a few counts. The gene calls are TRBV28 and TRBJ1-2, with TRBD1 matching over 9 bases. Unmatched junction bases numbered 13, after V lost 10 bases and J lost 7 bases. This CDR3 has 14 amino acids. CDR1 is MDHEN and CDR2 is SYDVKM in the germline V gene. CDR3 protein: CAILMGQGVSGYTF. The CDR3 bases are TGTGCCATTCTAATGGGACAGGGAGTAAGTGGCTACACCTTC.

CDR3 amino acids: CSATSGTSGTYEQYF. DNA for the CDR3: TGCAGTGCTACCTCCGGGACTAGCGGGACATACGAGCAGTACTTC. This chain joins TRBV20-1 and TRBJ2-7, with 13 bases that match TRBD2. The ends lost 4 bases at V and 4 bases at J; junction bases unmatched: 7. This CDR3 has 15 residues. Germline CDR1 is DFQATT and CDR2 is SNEGSKA (reference sequence).

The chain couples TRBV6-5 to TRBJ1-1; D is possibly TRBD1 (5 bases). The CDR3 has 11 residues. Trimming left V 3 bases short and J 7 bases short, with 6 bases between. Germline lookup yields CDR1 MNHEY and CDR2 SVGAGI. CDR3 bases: TGTGCCAGCAGTTATAGGGGTGAAGCTTTCTTT. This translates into CASSYRGEAFF.

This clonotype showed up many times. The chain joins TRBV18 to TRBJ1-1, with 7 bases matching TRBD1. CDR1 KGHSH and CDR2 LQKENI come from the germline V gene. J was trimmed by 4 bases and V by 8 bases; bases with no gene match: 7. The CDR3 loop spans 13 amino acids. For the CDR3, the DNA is TGTGCCAGCCTAGGGGGCAGGGGCACTGAAGCTTTCTTT. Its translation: CASLGGRGTEAFF. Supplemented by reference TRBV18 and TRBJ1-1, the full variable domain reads NAGVMQNPRHLVRRRGQEARLRCSPMKGHSHVYWYRQLPEEGLKFMVYLQKENIIDESGMPKERFSAEFPKEGPSILRIQQVVRGDSAAYFCASLGGRGTEAFFGQGTRLTVV.

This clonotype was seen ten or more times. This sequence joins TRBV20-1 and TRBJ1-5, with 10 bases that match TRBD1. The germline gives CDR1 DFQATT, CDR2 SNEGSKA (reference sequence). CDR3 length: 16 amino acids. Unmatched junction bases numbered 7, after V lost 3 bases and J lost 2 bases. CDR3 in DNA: TGCAGTGCTAGGGTTAAGGGGACAGGGGGCAATCAGCCCCAGCATTTT. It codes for CSARVKGTGGNQPQHF.

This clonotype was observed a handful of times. The CDR3 bases are TGTGCCAGCAGCTTAGGGACTAGCGTCCACAATGAGCAGTTCTTC. Protein sequence: CASSLGTSVHNEQFF. The J gene is TRBJ2-1, the V gene TRBV7-2; TRBD2 matches at 9 bases. The ends lost 1 base at V and 5 bases at J; junction bases unmatched: 3. CDR3 length: 15 residues. Germline-derived CDR1 and CDR2 are SGHTA and FQGNSA.

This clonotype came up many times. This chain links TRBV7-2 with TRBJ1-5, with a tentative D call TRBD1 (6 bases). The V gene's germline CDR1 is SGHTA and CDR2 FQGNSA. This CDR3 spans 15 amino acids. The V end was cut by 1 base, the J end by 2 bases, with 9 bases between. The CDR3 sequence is CASSLEAGGNQPQHF. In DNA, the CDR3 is TGTGCCAGCAGCTTAGAGGCAGGGGGCAATCAGCCCCAGCATTTT.